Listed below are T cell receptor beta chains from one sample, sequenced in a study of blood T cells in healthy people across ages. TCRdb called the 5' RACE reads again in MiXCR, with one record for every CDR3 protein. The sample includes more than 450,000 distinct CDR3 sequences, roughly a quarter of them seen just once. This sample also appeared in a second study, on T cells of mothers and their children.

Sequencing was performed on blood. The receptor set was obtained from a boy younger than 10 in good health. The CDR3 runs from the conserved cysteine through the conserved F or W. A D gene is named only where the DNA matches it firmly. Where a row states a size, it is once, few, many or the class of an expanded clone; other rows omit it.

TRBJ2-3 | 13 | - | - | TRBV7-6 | CASSLEFTDTQYF | TGTGCCAGCAGCTTAGAATTCACAGATACGCAGTATTTT
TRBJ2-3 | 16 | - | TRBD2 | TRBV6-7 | CASRVQRRESTDTQYF | TGTGCCAGCAGAGTGCAGCGGCGGGAGAGCACAGATACGCAGTATTTT
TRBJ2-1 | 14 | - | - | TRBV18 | CASLPGRIFGEQFF | TGTGCCAGCCTACCGGGACGCATTTTTGGTGAGCAGTTCTTC
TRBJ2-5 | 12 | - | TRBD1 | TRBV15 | CARKGAAETQYF | TGTGCCAGAAAGGGGGCGGCAGAGACCCAGTACTTC
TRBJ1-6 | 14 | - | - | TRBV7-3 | CASSRGTENSPLHF | TGTGCCAGCAGCAGAGGGACTGAGAATTCACCCCTCCACTTT
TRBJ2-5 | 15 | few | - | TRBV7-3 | CASSPGGTLQETQYF | TGTGCCAGCAGCCCAGGAGGGACGCTCCAAGAGACCCAGTACTTC
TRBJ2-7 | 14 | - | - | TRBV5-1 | CASSSAGRGYEQYF | TGCGCCAGCAGCAGCGCGGGGAGAGGGTACGAGCAGTACTTC
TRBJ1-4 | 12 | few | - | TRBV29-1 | CSVGSGGEKLFF | TGCAGCGTTGGATCGGGAGGAGAAAAACTGTTTTTT
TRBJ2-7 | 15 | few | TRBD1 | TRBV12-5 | CASGSSGTGHNEQYF | TGTGCTAGTGGTTCCTCCGGGACAGGGCACAACGAGCAGTACTTC
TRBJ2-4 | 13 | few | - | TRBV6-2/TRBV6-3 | CASSRQEVNIQYF | TGTGCCAGCAGTCGACAGGAGGTAAACATTCAGTACTTC
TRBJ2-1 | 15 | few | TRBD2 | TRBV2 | CASSALAGLYNEQFF | TGTGCCAGCAGTGCTCTAGCGGGCCTCTACAATGAGCAGTTCTTC
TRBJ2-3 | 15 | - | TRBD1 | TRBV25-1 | CASSERDRITDTQYF | TGTGCCAGCAGTGAAAGGGACAGGATCACAGATACGCAGTATTTT
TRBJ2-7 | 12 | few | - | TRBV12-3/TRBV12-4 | CASSPAKDEQYF | TGTGCCAGCAGCCCAGCGAAGGACGAGCAGTACTTC